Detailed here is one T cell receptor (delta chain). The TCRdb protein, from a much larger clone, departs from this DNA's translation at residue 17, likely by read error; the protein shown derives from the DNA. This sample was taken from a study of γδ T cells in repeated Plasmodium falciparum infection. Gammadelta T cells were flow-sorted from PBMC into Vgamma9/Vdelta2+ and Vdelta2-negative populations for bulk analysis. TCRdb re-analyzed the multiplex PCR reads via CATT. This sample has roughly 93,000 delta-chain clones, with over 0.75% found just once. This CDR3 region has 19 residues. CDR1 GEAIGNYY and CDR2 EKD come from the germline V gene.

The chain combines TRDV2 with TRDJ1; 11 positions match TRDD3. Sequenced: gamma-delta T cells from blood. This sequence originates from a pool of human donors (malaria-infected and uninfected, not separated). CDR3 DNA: TGTGCCTGTGACACGCCTTGGAAGGTGGGGGATACGTACACCGATAAACGCATCTTT. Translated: CACDTPWKVGDTYTDKRIF.